The 18 T cell receptor beta chains given below trace back to one sample, sequenced in a study of OX40 agonist ivuxolimab in advanced cancers. Libraries came from the immunoSEQ multiplex PCR assay. TCRdb holds this immuneACCESS table with in-frame rearrangements only. Some clones are missing; in checked studies, unresolved V genes explain under half, and the rest has no known cause. This sample holds approximately 23,000 clones; almost 85% were observed only once. 50% of the sample is taken by the ten largest. Sequences were derived from CD4+ or CD8+ T cells sorted from blood, sampled in a trial of the OX40 agonist ivuxolimab. These receptors were obtained from an adult with an advanced solid tumor such as melanoma, head and neck, liver or kidney cancer.

The rearrangement links TRBV11-2 to TRBJ1-5; D call uncertain. The V end was cut by 1 base, the J end by 9 bases, with 7 bases between. The CDR3 totals 12 residues. Looked up from germline, CDR1 is SGHAT and CDR2 is FQNNGV. The CDR3 reads CASSLGVGPQHF. The CDR3 bases are TGTGCCAGCAGCTTAGGGGTAGGGCCCCAGCATTTT. Based on the CDR3 plus reference TRBV11-2 and TRBJ1-5, the full variable domain is EAGVAQSPRYKIIEKRQSVAFWCNPISGHATLYWYQQILGQGPKLLIQFQNNGVVDDSQLPKDRFSAERLKGVDSTLKIQPAKLEDSAVYLCASSLGVGPQHFGDGTRLSIL.

This clone was recorded only once. The CDR3 loop reads CSVFARGTYEQYF. Here the CDR3 DNA reads TGCAGCGTATTCGCCAGGGGGACCTACGAGCAGTACTTC. This chain connects TRBV29-1 to TRBJ2-7, with TRBD1 matching over 7 bases. CDR1 SQVTM and CDR2 ANQGSEA come from the germline V gene. The ends lost 6 bases at V and 2 bases at J; junction bases unmatched: 7. The CDR3 runs to 13 residues.

The chain recombines TRBV28 with TRBJ2-7; no reliable D call. CDR3 size: 14 residues. V was pared by 2 bases and J by 0 bases, with 8 bases between. Germline assignment: CDR1 MDHEN and CDR2 SYDVKM. In nucleotides, the CDR3 is TGTGCCAGCAGTTTACGGCAGAGCTCCTACGAGCAGTACTTC. This gives the protein CASSLRQSSYEQYF.

The chain is built from TRBV6-6 and TRBJ2-7; TRBD2 might be the D (5 bases). Trimming took 2 bases from V and 2 from J, leaving 10 bases between them. Germline V gene sequence: CDR1 MNHNY, CDR2 SVGAGI (reference sequence). The CDR3 length is 14 residues. The CDR3 sequence: CASSYLEGTYEQYF. The CDR3 bases are TGTGCCAGCAGTTACCTCGAGGGCACCTACGAGCAGTACTTC.

J is TRBJ2-7 and V is TRBV9; D perhaps matches TRBD1 (5 bases). Trimming took off 3 bases at V and 3 bases at J, with 10 bases between the two ends. From germline, CDR1 is SGDLS and CDR2 YYNGEE. The CDR3 is 13 amino acids. CDR3 bases: TGTGCCAGCAGCGAGCAGGGTCACTACGAGCAGTACTTC. Its translation is CASSEQGHYEQYF.

In the case of this clone: Other DNA sequences of this sample code for an identical CDR3. The chain combines TRBV27 with TRBJ2-7; 8 bases fit TRBD2. V shed 6 bases and J 1 base; nucleotides not matched to a gene: 8. From germline, CDR1 is MNHEY and CDR2 SMNVEV (reference sequence). CDR3 length: 15 amino acids. The CDR3 sequence: CASSLGAGGSYEQYF. The CDR3 DNA reads TGTGCCAGCAGCCTTGGGGCGGGGGGATCCTACGAGCAGTACTTC.

This clone came up once. The chain joins TRBV18 to TRBJ2-5, with D possibly being TRBD1 (5 bases). V lost 2 bases to trimming and J lost 1 base, with 11 bases between them. Germline V CDR1 and CDR2: KGHSH, LQKENI. The length of the CDR3 is 15 residues. The CDR3 DNA is TGTGCCAGCTCACCAAGGAGCAGGGTCCAAGAGACCCAGTACTTC. Translating it yields CASSPRSRVQETQYF.

The V gene is TRBV28, the J gene TRBJ1-5; no clear D. The CDR3 contains 14 residues. V lost 10 bases, J lost 2 bases, and 15 bases lay in between. Germline lookup yields CDR1 MDHEN and CDR2 SYDVKM. This chain's CDR3 is CATFSLQGNQPQHF. In nucleotides, the CDR3 is TGTGCCACCTTTTCTTTGCAGGGCAATCAGCCCCAGCATTTT.

By frequency in the sample, this clone is medium-sized. The chain employs TRBV14 and TRBJ2-7; maybe TRBD2 (5 bases). Trimming removed 5 bases from V and 0 bases from J, with 11 bases in between. The CDR3 loop spans 14 amino acids. Germline CDR1 SGHDN, CDR2 FVKESK. The CDR3 is CASSEDFNSYEQYF. Here the CDR3 DNA reads TGTGCCAGCAGCGAGGACTTTAACTCCTACGAGCAGTACTTC.

The chain employs TRBV7-9 and TRBJ2-1; no firm D call. V gave up 1 base and J gave up 10 bases, with 8 bases separating them. CDR1 and CDR2 from the germline V gene are SEHNR and FQNEAQ (reference sequence). The CDR3 has 12 residues. The chain's CDR3 is CASSLGPIEQFF. CDR3 coding DNA: TGTGCCAGCAGCTTAGGTCCTATAGAGCAGTTCTTC.

V and J are TRBV5-1 and TRBJ2-2, with unresolved D. The germline V gene encodes CDR1 SGHRS and CDR2 YFSETQ. V was pared by 6 bases and J by 0 bases, with 9 bases between. There are 14 residues in the CDR3. The chain's CDR3 is CASTVTPNTGELFF. The CDR3, as DNA: TGCGCCAGCACCGTGACTCCGAACACCGGGGAGCTGTTTTTT.

This sequence joins TRBV9 and TRBJ2-7; weak D call: TRBD1 (5 bases). Trimming cost V 0 bases and J 0 bases, with 10 bases left between them. The germline V gene encodes CDR1 SGDLS and CDR2 YYNGEE. The CDR3 length is 15 residues. In DNA form, the CDR3 reads TGTGCCAGCAGCGTAGGTTCGACAGACTCCTACGAGCAGTACTTC. Its translation: CASSVGSTDSYEQYF.

This clone occurred a few times. This rearrangement joins TRBV7-7 to TRBJ2-3, with TRBD2 as a possible D gene (6 bases). CDR1 and CDR2 (germline): SSHAT, FNYEAQ (reference sequence). The CDR3 is made up of 13 amino acids. V was cut by 5 bases and J by 1 base, with 7 bases left in between. This CDR3 reads CASSTGGTDTQYF. As DNA, the CDR3 is TGTGCCAGCAGCACGGGGGGCACAGATACGCAGTATTTT. Supplemented by reference TRBV7-7 and TRBJ2-3, the full variable domain reads GAGVSQSPRYKVTKRGQDVTLRCDPISSHATLYWYQQALGQGPEFLTYFNYEAQPDKSGLPSDRFSAERPEGSISTLTIQRTEQRDSAMYRCASSTGGTDTQYFGPGTRLTVL.

The chain has TRBV9 and TRBJ2-2, with 11 positions matching TRBD2. The V and J ends lost 4 bases and 0 bases, in that order; junction bases with no gene match: 5. From germline, CDR1 is SGDLS and CDR2 YYNGEE. The CDR3 covers 17 residues. CDR3 nucleotide sequence: TGTGCCAGCAGCTCCGCGACTAGCGGGGCGAACACCGGGGAGCTGTTTTTT. This translates into CASSSATSGANTGELFF.

The chain uses TRBV6-1 and TRBJ2-2, with 13 bases fitting TRBD2. Germline V CDR1 and CDR2: MNHNS, SASEGT. Unmatched junction bases numbered 10, after V lost 1 base and J lost 5 bases. CDR3 size: 19 residues. The CDR3 coding sequence is TGTGCCAGCAGTGAAGGACTAGCGGGGGGCCCCGCGCGTACCGGGGAGCTGTTTTTT. Translated: CASSEGLAGGPARTGELFF.

CDR3: CASSLTTGELFF. For the CDR3, the DNA is TGTGCCAGCAGCTTAACAACCGGGGAGCTGTTTTTT. V gene TRBV13 combines with J gene TRBJ2-2; D remains ambiguous. The CDR3 covers 12 residues. Germline V gene data show CDR1 as PRHDT and CDR2 as FYEKMQ (reference sequence). Between the trimmed V and J ends, which lost 2 bases and 5 bases, there was a span of 3 bases. The variable domain in full, completed from reference TRBV13 and TRBJ2-2, reads AAGVIQSPRHLIKEKRETATLKCYPIPRHDTVYWYQQGPGQDPQFLISFYEKMQSDKGSIPDRFSAQQFSDYHSELNMSSLELGDSALYFCASSLTTGELFFGEGSRLTVL.

In this sample, this clone turned up once. The chain employs TRBV7-3 and TRBJ2-1; no firm D call. The CDR3 runs 16 residues. Trimming left V 2 bases short and J 8 bases short, with 19 bases between. Per germline, CDR1 SGHTA and CDR2 FQGTGA. The CDR3 DNA reads as TGTGCCAGCAGCTTATCTTCGTGGAGTGGTCTTGATGAGCAGTTCTTC. Protein: CASSLSSWSGLDEQFF.

The chain links TRBV9 to TRBJ1-4, with a possible D match to TRBD1 (5 bases). Trimming pared 4 bases from V and 2 bases from J, leaving 15 bases between. Per germline, CDR1 SGDLS and CDR2 YYNGEE. The CDR3 has 16 amino acids. The DNA for the CDR3 is TGTGCCAGCAGCCCCCAGGGCATGGGCACTAATGAAAAACTGTTTTTT. This gives the protein CASSPQGMGTNEKLFF.